Listed below are T cell receptor beta chains from one sample, sequenced in a study of CD8+CD57+ T cells in acquired aplastic anemia. From the reads, TCRdb called clonotypes with MiXCR, one entry per CDR3 protein. The sample lists about 290,000 distinct CDR3 sequences; 56% were seen once. Material for sequencing was sorted CD4+, CD8+, or CD8+CD57+ T cells (not recorded which) from PBMCs. The receptors here all came from a human donor with aplastic anemia. Each CDR3 is given with its conserved first and last residue. The order of the fields is J gene, V gene, clone size, D gene, CDR3 protein, CDR3 DNA. D genes are given only for firm matches. Size is omitted from some rows. Given values are once, few, many or a class for expanded clones.

>TRBJ2-2|TRBV7-2|-|TRBD2
CASSLIAGGYTGELFF
TGTGCCAGCAGCTTAATAGCGGGAGGTTACACCGGGGAGCTGTTTTTT
>TRBJ1-6|TRBV19|once|-
CASSIRANYNSPLHF
TGTGCCAGTAGCATCCGGGCCAACTATAATTCACCCCTCCACTTT
>TRBJ2-7|TRBV19|-|-
CASKSGLSYEQYF
TGTGCCAGTAAAAGCGGGTTGTCCTACGAGCAGTACTTC
>TRBJ2-1|TRBV2|many|-
CASSETGLTYNEQFF
TGTGCCAGCAGTGAGACGGGGCTTACCTACAATGAGCAGTTCTTC
>TRBJ2-3|TRBV19|many|TRBD2
CASSTSGLSTDTQYF
TGTGCCAGTAGTACTAGCGGGCTTAGCACAGATACGCAGTATTTT
>TRBJ2-6|TRBV24-1|-|TRBD1
CATVTGGGGANVLTF
TGTGCCACCGTAACAGGGGGAGGAGGGGCCAACGTCCTGACTTTC
>TRBJ1-5|TRBV7-8|few|-
CASSLAVAGGNQPQHF
TGTGCCAGCAGCTTAGCAGTAGCGGGGGGCAATCAGCCCCAGCATTTT
>TRBJ1-1|TRBV5-4|-|TRBD1
CASSWGQGGTEAFF
TGTGCCAGCAGCTGGGGACAGGGGGGGACTGAAGCTTTCTTT
>TRBJ1-6|TRBV10-3|-|TRBD1
CAIRAGTGVSPLHF
TGTGCCATCAGGGCAGGGACAGGGGTTTCACCCCTCCACTTT
>TRBJ1-5|TRBV7-2|few|-
CASSGERSNQPQHF
TGTGCCAGCAGCGGGGAACGTAGCAATCAGCCCCAGCATTTT
>TRBJ1-5|TRBV3-1|many|-
CASSPDTTRQPQHF
TGTGCCAGCAGCCCGGACACTACACGGCAGCCCCAGCATTTT
>TRBJ1-2|TRBV3-1|few|-
CASSQEDLTGIGFYGYTF
TGTGCCAGCAGCCAAGAGGACTTAACAGGGATCGGATTCTATGGCTACACCTTC
>TRBJ2-7|TRBV19|-|-
CASSIRGFYEQYF
TGTGCCAGTAGTATTAGGGGGTTCTACGAGCAGTACTTC
>TRBJ2-2|TRBV24-1|few|-
CATSTNTGELFF
TGTGCCACCAGTACCAATACCGGGGAGCTGTTTTTT
>TRBJ1-2|TRBV9|-|-
CASSQNRADGYTF
TGTGCCAGCAGCCAAAACAGGGCCGATGGCTACACCTTC
>TRBJ2-1|TRBV6-5|-|-
CATQRLTYNEQFF
TGTGCCACCCAGCGGCTAACGTACAATGAGCAGTTCTTC
>TRBJ1-1|TRBV7-9|-|-
CASSSRPLGSRYTEAFF
TGTGCCAGCAGCTCCAGGCCTTTGGGGTCACGGTACACTGAAGCTTTCTTT
>TRBJ1-1|TRBV6-5|-|-
CASSYGREAFF
TGCGCCAGCAGTTATGGCCGTGAAGCTTTCTTT
>TRBJ2-7|TRBV7-8|-|-
CASSWAGTPPYEQYF
TGTGCCAGCAGCTGGGCCGGGACACCACCCTACGAGCAGTACTTC
>TRBJ2-1|TRBV7-3|once|-
CASSETGTEQFF
TGTGCCAGCAGCGAAACAGGGACTGAGCAGTTCTTC
>TRBJ2-7|TRBV10-3|-|-
CAISESSGLEQYF
TGTGCCATCAGTGAGTCGTCGGGCCTCGAGCAGTACTTC
>TRBJ2-3|TRBV2|-|-
CASSERADTQYF
TGTGCCAGCAGTGAGAGGGCGGATACGCAGTATTTT
>TRBJ2-2|TRBV4-2|many|TRBD2
CASSPDSFGSGRAGNTGELFF
TGTGCCAGCAGCCCAGATTCCTTCGGGAGCGGGAGGGCCGGGAACACCGGGGAGCTGTTTTTT
>TRBJ1-1|TRBV3-1|-|-
CASSQGGLNTEAFF
TGTGCCAGCAGCCAAGGGGGGCTTAACACTGAAGCTTTCTTT
>TRBJ2-7|TRBV10-2|-|-
CASSDGGASYEQYF
TGCGCCAGCAGTGATGGGGGGGCCTCCTACGAGCAGTACTTC
>TRBJ2-7|TRBV15|-|TRBD2
CATSTGTSGSFVEQYF
TGTGCCACCAGCACCGGGACTAGCGGGAGTTTCGTCGAGCAGTACTTC
>TRBJ2-2|TRBV7-9|-|TRBD2
CASSFRKGVERGGVTGELFF
TGTGCCAGCAGTTTTAGAAAAGGGGTGGAGCGGGGGGGCGTCACCGGGGAGCTGTTTTTT